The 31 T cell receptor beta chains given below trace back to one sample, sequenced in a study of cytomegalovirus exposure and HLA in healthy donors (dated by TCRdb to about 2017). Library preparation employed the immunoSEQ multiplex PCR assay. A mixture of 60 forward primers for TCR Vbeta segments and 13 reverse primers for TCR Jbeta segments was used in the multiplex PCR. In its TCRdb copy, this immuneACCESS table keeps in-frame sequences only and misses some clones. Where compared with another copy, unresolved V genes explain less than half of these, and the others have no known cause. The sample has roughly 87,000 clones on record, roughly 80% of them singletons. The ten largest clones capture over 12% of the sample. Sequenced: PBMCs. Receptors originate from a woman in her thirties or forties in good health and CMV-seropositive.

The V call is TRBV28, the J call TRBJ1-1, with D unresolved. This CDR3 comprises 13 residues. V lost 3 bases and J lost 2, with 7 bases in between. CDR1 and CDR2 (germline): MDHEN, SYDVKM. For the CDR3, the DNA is TGTGCCAGCAGTTTCCAGGCCAACACTGAAGCTTTCTTT. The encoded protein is CASSFQANTEAFF. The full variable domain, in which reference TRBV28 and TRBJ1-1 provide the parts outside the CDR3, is DVKVTQSSRYLVKRTGEKVFLECVQDMDHENMFWYRQDPGLGLRLIYFSYDVKMKEKGDIPEGYSVSREKKERFSLILESASTNQTSMYLCASSFQANTEAFFGQGTRLTVV.

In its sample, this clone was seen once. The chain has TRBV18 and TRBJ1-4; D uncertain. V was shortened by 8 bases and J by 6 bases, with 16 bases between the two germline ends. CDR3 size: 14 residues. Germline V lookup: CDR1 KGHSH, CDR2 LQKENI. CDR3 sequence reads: CASTYYAGDEKLFF. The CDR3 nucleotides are TGTGCCAGCACATACTACGCCGGGGATGAAAAACTGTTTTTT. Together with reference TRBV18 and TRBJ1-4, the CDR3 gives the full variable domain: NAGVMQNPRHLVRRRGQEARLRCSPMKGHSHVYWYRQLPEEGLKFMVYLQKENIIDESGMPKERFSAEFPKEGPSILRIQQVVRGDSAAYFCASTYYAGDEKLFFGSGTQLSVL.

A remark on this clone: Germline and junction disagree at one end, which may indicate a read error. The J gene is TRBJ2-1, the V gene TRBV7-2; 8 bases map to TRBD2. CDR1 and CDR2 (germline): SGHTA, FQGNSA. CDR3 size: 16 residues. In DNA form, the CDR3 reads TGTGCCAGCAGCCTAGCCCCGGGACTAGTGAACAATGAGCAGTTCTTC. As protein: CASSLAPGLVNNEQFF.

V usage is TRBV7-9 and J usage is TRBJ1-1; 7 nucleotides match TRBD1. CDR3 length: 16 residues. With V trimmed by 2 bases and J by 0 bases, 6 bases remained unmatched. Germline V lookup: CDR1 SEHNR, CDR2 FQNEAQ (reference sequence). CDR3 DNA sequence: TGTGCCAGCAGCTTAACGACGACAGGGTTGAACACTGAAGCTTTCTTT. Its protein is CASSLTTTGLNTEAFF.

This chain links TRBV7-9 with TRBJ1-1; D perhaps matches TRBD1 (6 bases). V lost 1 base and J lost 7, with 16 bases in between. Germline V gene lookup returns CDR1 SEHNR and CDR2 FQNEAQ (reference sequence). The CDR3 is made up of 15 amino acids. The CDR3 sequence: CASSLGSGTKFEAFF. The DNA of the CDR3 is TGTGCCAGCAGCTTAGGGTCCGGGACAAAGTTTGAAGCTTTCTTT.

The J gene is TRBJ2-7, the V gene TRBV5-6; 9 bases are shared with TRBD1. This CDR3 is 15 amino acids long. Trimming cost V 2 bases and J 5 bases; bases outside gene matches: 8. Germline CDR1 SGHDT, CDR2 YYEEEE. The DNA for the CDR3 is TGTGCCAGCAGCTTAAGGGACAGGGCTTACGACGAGCAGTACTTC. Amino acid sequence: CASSLRDRAYDEQYF.

The CDR3 loop is CSVPTGPGNTEAFF. The CDR3 coding sequence is TGCAGCGTTCCAACAGGACCAGGGAACACTGAAGCTTTCTTT. This chain joins TRBV29-1 and TRBJ1-1, with a possible D match to TRBD1 (5 bases). Germline V gene lookup returns CDR1 SQVTM and CDR2 ANQGSEA. The CDR3 runs 14 residues. The V end was cut by 5 bases, the J end by 1 base, with 14 bases between. The variable domain in full, completed from reference TRBV29-1 and TRBJ1-1, reads SAVISQKPSRDICQRGTSLTIQCQVDSQVTMMFWYRQQPGQSLTLIATANQGSEATYESGFVIDKFPISRPNLTFSTLTVSNMSPEDSSIYLCSVPTGPGNTEAFFGQGTRLTVV.

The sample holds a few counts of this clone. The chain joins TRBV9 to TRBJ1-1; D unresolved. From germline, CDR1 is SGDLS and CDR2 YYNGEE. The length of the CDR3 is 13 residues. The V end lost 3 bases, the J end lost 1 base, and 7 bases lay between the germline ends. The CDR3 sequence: CASSGFRNTEAFF. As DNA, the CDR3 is TGTGCCAGCAGCGGTTTCAGGAACACTGAAGCTTTCTTT.

The CDR3 is CSAPLYPEQFF. The CDR3 region has the DNA TGCAGTGCTCCCCTTTATCCTGAGCAGTTCTTC. The chain couples TRBV20-1 to TRBJ2-1; D uncertain. From germline, CDR1 is DFQATT and CDR2 SNEGSKA (reference sequence). This CDR3 is built from 11 residues. Trimming removed 5 bases from V and 9 bases from J, with 11 bases in between.

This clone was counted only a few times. The CDR3 reads CASSASGGGKLFF. The CDR3 DNA follows: TGTGCCAGCAGCGCCTCGGGGGGAGGGAAACTGTTTTTT. The V and J genes are TRBV11-2 and TRBJ1-4; D is possibly TRBD1 (5 bases). The CDR3 is 13 residues long. V was pared by 5 bases and J by 11 bases, with 15 bases between. Germline V gene lookup returns CDR1 SGHAT and CDR2 FQNNGV.

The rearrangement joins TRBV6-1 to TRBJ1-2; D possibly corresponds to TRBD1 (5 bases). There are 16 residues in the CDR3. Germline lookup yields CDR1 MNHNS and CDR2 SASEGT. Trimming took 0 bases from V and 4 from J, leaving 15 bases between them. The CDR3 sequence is CASSEAQRATGYGYTF. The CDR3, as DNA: TGTGCCAGCAGTGAAGCCCAACGGGCTACAGGCTATGGCTACACCTTC.

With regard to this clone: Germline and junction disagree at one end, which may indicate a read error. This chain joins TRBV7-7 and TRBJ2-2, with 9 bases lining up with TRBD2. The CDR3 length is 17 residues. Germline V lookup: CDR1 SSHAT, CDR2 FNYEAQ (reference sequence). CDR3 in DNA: TGTGCTAGCAGCTTAGAAGCGGGAGGTACGAACACCGGGGAGCTGTTTTTT. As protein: CASSLEAGGTNTGELFF.

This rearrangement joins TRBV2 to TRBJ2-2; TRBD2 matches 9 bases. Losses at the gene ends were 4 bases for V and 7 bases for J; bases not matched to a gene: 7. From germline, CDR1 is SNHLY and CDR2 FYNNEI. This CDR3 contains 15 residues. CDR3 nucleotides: TGTGCCAGCAGTGGCTATAGCGGGGGAATCGGGGAGCTGTTTTTT. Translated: CASSGYSGGIGELFF.

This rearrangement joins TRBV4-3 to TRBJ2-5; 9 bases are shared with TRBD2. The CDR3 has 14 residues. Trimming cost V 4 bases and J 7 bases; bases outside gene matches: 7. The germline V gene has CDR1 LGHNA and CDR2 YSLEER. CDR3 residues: CASSPGLAYGTQYF. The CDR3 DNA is TGCGCCAGCAGCCCGGGACTAGCCTACGGGACCCAGTACTTC.

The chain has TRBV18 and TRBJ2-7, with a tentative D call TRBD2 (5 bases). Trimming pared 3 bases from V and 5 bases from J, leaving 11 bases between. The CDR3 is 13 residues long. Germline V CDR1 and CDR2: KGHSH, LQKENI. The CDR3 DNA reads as TGTGCCAGCTCACCGGTAGAGGGAGACGAGCAGTACTTC. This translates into CASSPVEGDEQYF.

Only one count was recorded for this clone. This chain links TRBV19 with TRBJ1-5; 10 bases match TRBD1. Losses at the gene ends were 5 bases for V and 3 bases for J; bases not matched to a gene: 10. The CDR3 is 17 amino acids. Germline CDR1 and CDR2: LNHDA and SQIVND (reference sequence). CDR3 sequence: CASSSLTTGGSNQPQHF. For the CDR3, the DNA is TGTGCCAGTAGTTCCCTCACGACAGGGGGCTCCAATCAGCCCCAGCATTTT.

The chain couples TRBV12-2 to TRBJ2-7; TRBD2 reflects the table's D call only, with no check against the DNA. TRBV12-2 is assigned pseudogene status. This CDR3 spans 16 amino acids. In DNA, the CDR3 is TGTGCAAGTCGCTTCCTCCCGAGCGGGAGAAGGCGGGAGCAGTACTTC. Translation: CASRFLPSGRRREQYF.

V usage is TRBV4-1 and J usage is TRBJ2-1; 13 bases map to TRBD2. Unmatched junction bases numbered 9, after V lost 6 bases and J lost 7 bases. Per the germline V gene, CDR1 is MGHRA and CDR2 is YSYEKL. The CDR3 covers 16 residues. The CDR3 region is CASSPAGTSGTNEQFF. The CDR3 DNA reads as TGCGCCAGCAGTCCGGCCGGGACTAGCGGGACGAATGAGCAGTTCTTC.

The CDR3 DNA sequence: TGTGCCAGCAGCCTTAGGAGGGCTGAAGCTTTCTTT. Translation: CASSLRRAEAFF. This rearrangement joins TRBV28 to TRBJ1-1, with D hard to call. CDR1 is MDHEN, CDR2 SYDVKM, per germline. The ends were cut back, 6 bases at V and 6 bases at J, with 11 bases in the middle. The CDR3 consists of 12 residues.

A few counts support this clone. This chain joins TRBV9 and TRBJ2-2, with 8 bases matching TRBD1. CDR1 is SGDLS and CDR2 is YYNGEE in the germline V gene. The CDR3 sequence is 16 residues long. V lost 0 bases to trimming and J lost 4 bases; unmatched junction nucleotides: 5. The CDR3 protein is CASSVVGQGATGELFF. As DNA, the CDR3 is TGTGCCAGCAGCGTAGTTGGACAGGGTGCCACCGGGGAGCTGTTTTTT.

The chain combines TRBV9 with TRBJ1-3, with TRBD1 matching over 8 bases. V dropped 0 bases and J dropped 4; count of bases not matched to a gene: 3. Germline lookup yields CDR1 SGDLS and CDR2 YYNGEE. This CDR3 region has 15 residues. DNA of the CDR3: TGTGCCAGCAGCGTAGAAGGGACAGGCGGAAACACCATATATTTT. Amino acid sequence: CASSVEGTGGNTIYF. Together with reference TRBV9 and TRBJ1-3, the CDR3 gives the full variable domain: DSGVTQTPKHLITATGQRVTLRCSPRSGDLSVYWYQQSLDQGLQFLIQYYNGEERAKGNILERFSAQQFPDLHSELNLSSLELGDSALYFCASSVEGTGGNTIYFGEGSWLTVV.

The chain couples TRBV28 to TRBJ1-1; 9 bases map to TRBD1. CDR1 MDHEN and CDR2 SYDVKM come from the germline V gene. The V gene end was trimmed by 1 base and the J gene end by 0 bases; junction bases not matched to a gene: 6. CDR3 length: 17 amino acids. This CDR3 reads CASSLFRGQGLNTEAFF. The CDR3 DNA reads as TGTGCCAGCAGTTTATTCAGGGGACAGGGCTTGAACACTGAAGCTTTCTTT. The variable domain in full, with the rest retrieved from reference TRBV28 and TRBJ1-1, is DVKVTQSSRYLVKRTGEKVFLECVQDMDHENMFWYRQDPGLGLRLIYFSYDVKMKEKGDIPEGYSVSREKKERFSLILESASTNQTSMYLCASSLFRGQGLNTEAFFGQGTRLTVV.

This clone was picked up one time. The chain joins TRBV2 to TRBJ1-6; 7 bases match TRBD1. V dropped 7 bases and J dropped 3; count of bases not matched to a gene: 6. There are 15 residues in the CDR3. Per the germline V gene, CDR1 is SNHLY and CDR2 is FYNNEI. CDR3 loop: CASNSGQLYNSPLHF. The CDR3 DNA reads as TGTGCCAGCAATTCGGGACAGCTCTATAATTCACCCCTCCACTTT.

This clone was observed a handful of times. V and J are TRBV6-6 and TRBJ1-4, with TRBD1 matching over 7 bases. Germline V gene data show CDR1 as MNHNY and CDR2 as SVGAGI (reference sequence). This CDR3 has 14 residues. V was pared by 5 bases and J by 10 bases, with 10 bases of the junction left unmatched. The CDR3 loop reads CASSPTGTEAKLFF. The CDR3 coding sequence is TGTGCCAGCAGTCCCACCGGGACAGAAGCAAAACTGTTTTTT.

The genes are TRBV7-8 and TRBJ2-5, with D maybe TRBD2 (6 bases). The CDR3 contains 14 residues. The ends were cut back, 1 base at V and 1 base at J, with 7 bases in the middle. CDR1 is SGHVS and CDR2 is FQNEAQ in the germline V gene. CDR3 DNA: TGTGCCAGCAGCTTAGAGGGACTCCAAGAGACCCAGTACTTC. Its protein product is CASSLEGLQETQYF.

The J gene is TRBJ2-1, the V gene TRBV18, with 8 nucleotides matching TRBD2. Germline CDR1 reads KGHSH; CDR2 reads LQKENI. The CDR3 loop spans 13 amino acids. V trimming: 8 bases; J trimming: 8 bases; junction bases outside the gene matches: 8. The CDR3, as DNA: TGTGCCAGCCGGGAGGGCCAGGTTTATGAGCAGTTCTTC. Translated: CASREGQVYEQFF.

The CDR3 DNA reads as TGTGCCAGCAGTGGATCTATGGGAAACACCATATATTTT. Translating gives CASSGSMGNTIYF. V and J are TRBV2 and TRBJ1-3; D uncertain. Germline V gene sequence: CDR1 SNHLY, CDR2 FYNNEI. The CDR3 has 13 amino acids. The V end was cut by 4 bases, the J end by 4 bases, with 8 bases between.

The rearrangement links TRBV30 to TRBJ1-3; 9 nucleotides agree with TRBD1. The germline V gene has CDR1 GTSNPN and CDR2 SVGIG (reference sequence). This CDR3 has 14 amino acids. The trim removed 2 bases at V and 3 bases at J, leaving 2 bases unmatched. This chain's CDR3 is CAWSTGGGGNTIYF. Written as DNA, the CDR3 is TGTGCCTGGAGTACAGGGGGCGGTGGAAACACCATATATTTT. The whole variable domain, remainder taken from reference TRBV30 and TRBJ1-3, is SQTIHQWPATLVQPVGSPLSLECTVEGTSNPNLYWYRQAAGRGLQLLFYSVGIGQISSEVPQNLSASRPQDRQFILSSKKLLLSDSGFYLCAWSTGGGGNTIYFGEGSWLTVV.

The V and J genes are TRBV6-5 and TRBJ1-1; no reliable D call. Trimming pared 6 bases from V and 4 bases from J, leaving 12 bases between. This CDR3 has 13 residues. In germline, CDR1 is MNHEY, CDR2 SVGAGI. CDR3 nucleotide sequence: TGTGCCAGCAGGTCGGAGATGAGCACTGAAGCTTTCTTT. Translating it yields CASRSEMSTEAFF.

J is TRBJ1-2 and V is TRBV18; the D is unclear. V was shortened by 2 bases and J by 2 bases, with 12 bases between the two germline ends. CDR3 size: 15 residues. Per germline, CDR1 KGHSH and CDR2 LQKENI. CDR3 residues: CASSPAKGENYGYTF. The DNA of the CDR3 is TGTGCCAGCTCACCAGCTAAGGGAGAGAACTATGGCTACACCTTC.

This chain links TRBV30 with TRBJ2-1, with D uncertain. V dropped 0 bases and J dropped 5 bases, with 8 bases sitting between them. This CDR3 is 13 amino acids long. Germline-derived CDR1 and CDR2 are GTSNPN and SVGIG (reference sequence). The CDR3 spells CAWSVHPHNEQFF. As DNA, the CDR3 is TGTGCCTGGAGTGTACACCCTCACAATGAGCAGTTCTTC. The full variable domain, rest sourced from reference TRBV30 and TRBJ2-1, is SQTIHQWPATLVQPVGSPLSLECTVEGTSNPNLYWYRQAAGRGLQLLFYSVGIGQISSEVPQNLSASRPQDRQFILSSKKLLLSDSGFYLCAWSVHPHNEQFFGPGTRLTVL.